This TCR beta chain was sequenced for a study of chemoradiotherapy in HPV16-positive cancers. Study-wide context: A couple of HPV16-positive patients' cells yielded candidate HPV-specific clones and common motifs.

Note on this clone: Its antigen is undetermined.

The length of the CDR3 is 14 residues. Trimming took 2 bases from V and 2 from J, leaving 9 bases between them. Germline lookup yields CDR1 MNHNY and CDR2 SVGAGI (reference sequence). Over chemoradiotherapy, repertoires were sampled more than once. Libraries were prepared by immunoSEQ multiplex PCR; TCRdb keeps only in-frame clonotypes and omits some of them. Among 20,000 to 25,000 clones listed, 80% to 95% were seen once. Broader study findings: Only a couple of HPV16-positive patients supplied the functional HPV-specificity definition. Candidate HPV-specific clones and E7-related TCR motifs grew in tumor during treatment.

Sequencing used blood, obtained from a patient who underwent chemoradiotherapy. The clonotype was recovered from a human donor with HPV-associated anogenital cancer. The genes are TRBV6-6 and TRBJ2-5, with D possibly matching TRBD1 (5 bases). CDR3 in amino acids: CASSYRQIQETQYF. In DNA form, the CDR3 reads TGTGCCAGCAGTTACCGACAGATACAAGAGACCCAGTACTTC.